This T cell receptor beta chain was identified in a study of cytomegalovirus exposure and HLA in healthy donors. Study-level information: Most genotyped donors, 65% to 90% of around 370, had Caucasian-associated genetic ancestry. General study findings and limits: Cytomegalovirus-associated TCR beta chains were listed, numbering roughly 150. Researchers reported in a later analysis that a missense DCLRE1C variant was tied to TCR beta V- and J-gene trimming.

With regard to this clone: Its antigen remains unknown.

The PCR used 60 Vbeta and 13 Jbeta primers. Using immunoSEQ multiplex PCR, the repertoire was profiled, and TCRdb retains in-frame clones only, with some absent. The table has around 190,000 clones, around 86% seen once; the top ten hold approximately 1.7%. J was trimmed by 6 bases and V by 2 bases; bases with no gene match: 6. CDR3 size: 14 residues. CDR1 is SGHDT, CDR2 YYEEEE, per germline. This receptor was obtained from a woman aged 18-29 years in good health and CMV-seronegative. Material: PBMCs. V usage is TRBV5-6 and J usage is TRBJ2-7; 9 bases match TRBD1. CDR3 DNA sequence: TGTGCCAGCAGCTTAGGGACAGGGTTGACCGAGCAGTACTTC. It codes for CASSLGTGLTEQYF. Full variable domain (outside the CDR3, taken from reference TRBV5-6 and TRBJ2-7): DAGVTQSPTHLIKTRGQQVTLRCSPKSGHDTVSWYQQALGQGPQFIFQYYEEEERQRGNFPDRFSGHQFPNYSSELNVNALLLGDSALYLCASSLGTGLTEQYFGPGTRLTVT.